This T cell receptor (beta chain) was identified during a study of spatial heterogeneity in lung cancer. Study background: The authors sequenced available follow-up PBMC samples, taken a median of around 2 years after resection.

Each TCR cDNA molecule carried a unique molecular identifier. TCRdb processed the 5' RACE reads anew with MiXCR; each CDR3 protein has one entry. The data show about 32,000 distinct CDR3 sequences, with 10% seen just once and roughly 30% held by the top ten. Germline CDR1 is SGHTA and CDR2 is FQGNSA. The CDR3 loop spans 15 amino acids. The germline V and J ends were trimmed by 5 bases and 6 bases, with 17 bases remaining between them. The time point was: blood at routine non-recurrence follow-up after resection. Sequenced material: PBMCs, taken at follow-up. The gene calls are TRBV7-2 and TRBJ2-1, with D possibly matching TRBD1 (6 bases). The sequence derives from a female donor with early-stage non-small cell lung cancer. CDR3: CASSPAVQGVNEQFF. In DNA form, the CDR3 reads TGTGCCAGCAGCCCAGCAGTACAGGGTGTCAATGAGCAGTTCTTC.